This paragraph covers one TCR beta chain sequence. The V end was cut by 3 bases, the J end by 4 bases, with 9 bases between. The CDR3 sequence is 13 residues long. The record originates from a study of blood T cell repertoires in COVID-19. Across the study: Material from acute and convalescent COVID-19 was sourced from the United States, Italy and Spain. T cells, B-cell-depleted T cells, or PBMCs supplied cDNA or gDNA.

TCRdb's copy holds only in-frame clones and misses some; the assay was immunoSEQ multiplex PCR. The sample has roughly 150,000 clones, 70% to 90% seen once; the top ten hold roughly 2%. Sequencing used peripheral blood. The chain carries TRBV12-3 or TRBV12-4 and TRBJ1-1; D is unclear. The TCR sequence derives from a man aged 50 to 59 who had recovered from COVID-19. The CDR3 nucleotides are TGTGCCAGCAGTTTCGCCTCGAGCACTGAAGCTTTCTTT. As protein: CASSFASSTEAFF.